A selection of T cell receptor beta chains follows, all from one sample in a study of tumor-infiltrating lymphocytes in primary liver carcinoma. TCRdb independently ran MiXCR on the multiplex PCR reads; one entry per CDR3 protein. The repertoire holds fewer than 350,000 distinct CDR3 sequences, with 55% to 65% as singletons. Sequenced input: peripheral blood. Every receptor here comes from a man aged 35-49 years with primary liver carcinoma and hepatitis B virus infection. Both conserved end residues are part of each CDR3. A D gene is named only where the DNA matches it firmly. Clone sizes are given selectively: once, few, many, or a class where the clone is expanded.

CDR3 DNA: TGTGCCATCAGGGGCAACACTAATGAAAAACTGTTTTTT; CDR3 protein: CAIRGNTNEKLFF; J gene: TRBJ1-4; D gene: NA; V gene: TRBV10-3; clone size: NA
CDR3 DNA: TGTGCCATCAGTGGTTCGCTATCGGGAGCGACGTACAATGAGCAGTTATTC; CDR3 protein: CAISGSLSGATYNEQLF; J gene: TRBJ2-1; D gene: NA; V gene: TRBV10-3; clone size: NA
CDR3 DNA: TGCGCCAGCAGCCAATACGAGCGGGAGGGTGAGCAGTTCTTC; CDR3 protein: CASSQYEREGEQFF; J gene: TRBJ2-1; D gene: TRBD2; V gene: TRBV4-1; clone size: many
CDR3 DNA: TGTGCCAGCAGCTCCTGGACAGGGGGTCCAGATACGCAGTATTTT; CDR3 protein: CASSSWTGGPDTQYF; J gene: TRBJ2-3; D gene: TRBD1; V gene: TRBV11-2; clone size: NA
CDR3 DNA: TGCAGCGGAGGGGGTCGGGCAGATCAAGAGACCCAGTACTTC; CDR3 protein: CSGGGRADQETQYF; J gene: TRBJ2-5; D gene: NA; V gene: TRBV29-1; clone size: many
CDR3 DNA: TGCAGCGTTGCGGACAGGAGGAACACCAGGGAGCTGTTTTTT; CDR3 protein: CSVADRRNTRELFF; J gene: TRBJ2-2; D gene: TRBD1; V gene: TRBV29-1; clone size: NA
CDR3 DNA: TGTGCCAGTAGCCTACGATTGGGAGGCTACGATAGGGATACGCAGTATTTT; CDR3 protein: CASSLRLGGYDRDTQYF; J gene: TRBJ2-3; D gene: NA; V gene: TRBV5-5; clone size: NA
CDR3 DNA: TGTGCCAGCAGCTTCGCCGGGCCGGGGGCCAACATCCTGACTTTC; CDR3 protein: CASSFAGPGANILTF; J gene: TRBJ2-6; D gene: NA; V gene: TRBV7-8; clone size: NA
CDR3 DNA: TGTGCCAGCCACCCGAACACCGGGGAGTTGTTTTTT; CDR3 protein: CASHPNTGELFF; J gene: TRBJ2-2; D gene: NA; V gene: TRBV14; clone size: NA
CDR3 DNA: TGTGCCAGCAGTCCCGTCGGGGGGACTATCACCGAGCAGTACTTC; CDR3 protein: CASSPVGGTITEQYF; J gene: TRBJ2-7; D gene: TRBD2; V gene: TRBV7-8; clone size: NA
CDR3 DNA: TGTGCCATCAGTGAGTCGGTCGATGAGCAGTTCTTC; CDR3 protein: CAISESVDEQFF; J gene: TRBJ2-1; D gene: NA; V gene: TRBV10-3; clone size: NA
CDR3 DNA: TGTGCCAGCAGCTTAGAGGCCTTGACTGGGCAGGTCGAGCAGTACTTC; CDR3 protein: CASSLEALTGQVEQYF; J gene: TRBJ2-7; D gene: NA; V gene: TRBV11-2; clone size: few
CDR3 DNA: TGTGCCAGCTCACGAACTAGCTCCAATGAGCAGTTCTTC; CDR3 protein: CASSRTSSNEQFF; J gene: TRBJ2-1; D gene: NA; V gene: TRBV18; clone size: NA
CDR3 DNA: TGTGCCAGCAGCTTCCCGACTAGCGGGAGCTCCTACGAGCAGTACTTC; CDR3 protein: CASSFPTSGSSYEQYF; J gene: TRBJ2-7; D gene: TRBD2; V gene: TRBV7-9; clone size: few
CDR3 DNA: TGTGCCAGCAGCTTGAAACGGGAGGCGAGCACAGATATGCAGTATTTT; CDR3 protein: CASSLKREASTDMQYF; J gene: TRBJ2-3; D gene: TRBD2; V gene: TRBV5-4; clone size: NA
CDR3 DNA: TGTGCCAGCAGCCCCCGAGGTCCGGGGGAAAAACTGTTTTTT; CDR3 protein: CASSPRGPGEKLFF; J gene: TRBJ1-4; D gene: NA; V gene: TRBV5-5; clone size: NA
CDR3 DNA: TGTGTCAGCAGCGGGAAGCGGGGGGTTGATGAGCAGTTCTTC; CDR3 protein: CVSSGKRGVDEQFF; J gene: TRBJ2-1; D gene: TRBD2; V gene: TRBV11-1; clone size: NA
CDR3 DNA: TGTGCCAGCAGCTTTCTTGAACAGGCGAACTATGGCTACACCTTC; CDR3 protein: CASSFLEQANYGYTF; J gene: TRBJ1-2; D gene: NA; V gene: TRBV6-6; clone size: NA
CDR3 DNA: TGCAGCGAGGCCCCCCGCCTACAGGGGACTTTTGGCTACACCTTC; CDR3 protein: CSEAPRLQGTFGYTF; J gene: TRBJ1-2; D gene: TRBD1; V gene: TRBV29-1; clone size: NA
CDR3 DNA: TGTGCCGCGCGGGACTCCAAAACAGATACGAAGTATTTT; CDR3 protein: CAARDSKTDTKYF; J gene: TRBJ2-3; D gene: NA; V gene: TRBV10-3; clone size: NA
CDR3 DNA: TGTGCCAGCAGTTCCTCCGACGGCCCCTCCTACGAGCAGTACTTC; CDR3 protein: CASSSSDGPSYEQYF; J gene: TRBJ2-7; D gene: NA; V gene: TRBV6-5; clone size: many
CDR3 DNA: TGTGCCAGCAGCTCCCTGCGGGAGAGCACCCACAATGAGCACTTCTTC; CDR3 protein: CASSSLRESTHNEHFF; J gene: TRBJ2-1; D gene: TRBD2; V gene: TRBV11-1; clone size: once
CDR3 DNA: TGTGCCAGCAGTCCCCCCGGACAGGGGGCATACGAGCTGTACTTC; CDR3 protein: CASSPPGQGAYELYF; J gene: TRBJ2-7; D gene: TRBD1; V gene: TRBV28; clone size: NA
CDR3 DNA: TGTGGCAGCAGCTTAAGTAGCTATCAGCCCCAGCACTTT; CDR3 protein: CGSSLSSYQPQHF; J gene: TRBJ1-5; D gene: NA; V gene: TRBV11-2; clone size: NA
CDR3 DNA: TGTGCCAGCAATTTCGACAGGGGGGGAGAGGCCCAGTACTTC; CDR3 protein: CASNFDRGGEAQYF; J gene: TRBJ2-5; D gene: TRBD1; V gene: TRBV11-1; clone size: NA
CDR3 DNA: TGCGCCAGCAGCCCCAACAGTGCTGGGGCCAACGTCCTGACTTTC; CDR3 protein: CASSPNSAGANVLTF; J gene: TRBJ2-6; D gene: NA; V gene: TRBV4-3; clone size: many
CDR3 DNA: TGTGCCAGCAGTTTTGGACGTTCCGCCTACGAGCAGTACTTC; CDR3 protein: CASSFGRSAYEQYF; J gene: TRBJ2-7; D gene: NA; V gene: TRBV6-5; clone size: NA
CDR3 DNA: TGTGCCAGCAGCTTGGGGGGACTAGCGAACACCGGGGAGCTGTTTTTT; CDR3 protein: CASSLGGLANTGELFF; J gene: TRBJ2-2; D gene: TRBD2; V gene: TRBV5-4; clone size: few
CDR3 DNA: TGTGCCAGCAGTACTAGCACAGATACGCAGTATTTT; CDR3 protein: CASSTSTDTQYF; J gene: TRBJ2-3; D gene: NA; V gene: TRBV12-3/TRBV12-4; clone size: NA
CDR3 DNA: TGTGCCAGCAGCTTGGGGGGCGCGGAGACCCAGTACTTC; CDR3 protein: CASSLGGAETQYF; J gene: TRBJ2-5; D gene: NA; V gene: TRBV5-1; clone size: NA
CDR3 DNA: TGCAGCATTGCTCCTGAAGCCAATGAACAGTACTTC; CDR3 protein: CSIAPEANEQYF; J gene: TRBJ2-7; D gene: NA; V gene: TRBV29-1; clone size: NA
CDR3 DNA: TGTGCCAGCAGTTTCGCTAGCGGGAGGAAGTACGAGCAGTACTTC; CDR3 protein: CASSFASGRKYEQYF; J gene: TRBJ2-7; D gene: TRBD2; V gene: TRBV28; clone size: few
CDR3 DNA: TGTGCCAGCAGCCAAGATAGGACGAGCGGTAGCACAGATACGCAGTATTTT; CDR3 protein: CASSQDRTSGSTDTQYF; J gene: TRBJ2-3; D gene: NA; V gene: TRBV4-2; clone size: many
CDR3 DNA: TGCAGCGTTGGTGCTGGCAGGGAGACTTTCTTT; CDR3 protein: CSVGAGRETFF; J gene: TRBJ1-1; D gene: NA; V gene: TRBV29-1; clone size: NA
CDR3 DNA: TGTGCCAGCAGCACGGGACAGTATCAGCCCCAGCATTTT; CDR3 protein: CASSTGQYQPQHF; J gene: TRBJ1-5; D gene: TRBD1; V gene: TRBV5-6; clone size: NA
CDR3 DNA: TGTGCCAGCAGTTACCCCGAGAGGTCAGGGCGTAATTCACCCCTCCACTTT; CDR3 protein: CASSYPERSGRNSPLHF; J gene: TRBJ1-6; D gene: NA; V gene: TRBV6-5; clone size: many
CDR3 DNA: TGCGCCAGCAGTGGCGCAAACTACGAGCAGTACTTC; CDR3 protein: CASSGANYEQYF; J gene: TRBJ2-7; D gene: NA; V gene: TRBV10-1; clone size: many
CDR3 DNA: TGCAGCGTTGAAGCGAGGCTATCTCGGGGTGAGCAGTTCTTC; CDR3 protein: CSVEARLSRGEQFF; J gene: TRBJ2-1; D gene: NA; V gene: TRBV29-1; clone size: many
CDR3 DNA: TGTGCCAGCAGCTTGGGATCTCTATCTTGGGCCAACGTCCTGACTTTC; CDR3 protein: CASSLGSLSWANVLTF; J gene: TRBJ2-6; D gene: NA; V gene: TRBV13; clone size: once